This T cell receptor beta chain was documented in a study of human T cells and chemical hapten exposure. Study observations and caveats: TCRs exceeding a frequency of 1 in 1000 stayed unchanged under DPC sensitization.

CDR1 and CDR2 (germline): SGHVS, FNYEAQ. This CDR3 contains 15 residues. V dropped 5 bases and J dropped 3; count of bases not matched to a gene: 3. TCRdb used MiXCR to reprocess the RACE reads, holding one entry per CDR3 protein. The table lists 75,000 to 100,000 distinct CDR3 sequences, roughly 12% of them singletons. Regarding time point: patch test 1, 2 weeks after DPC sensitization. Noted treatment: therapeutic diphenylcyclopropenone sensitization with weekly scalp DPC. The study enrolled 18 to 70-year-old alopecia patients suitable for DPC. This clonotype was detected ten times or more. Its matching antigen is unknown.

The receptor was isolated from a woman in her forties with alopecia areata. Some clones in this sample may be carry-over from other donors' samples. The rearrangement links TRBV7-6 to TRBJ2-5, with TRBD2 identical over 13 bases. Sequenced material: whole blood, taken in connection with sensitization to the hapten diphenylcyclopropenone (DPC). DNA of the CDR3: TGTGCCAGCAGCCCCGGGACTAGCGGGAAAGAGACCCAGTACTTC. Translated: CASSPGTSGKETQYF. The whole variable domain, filled in from reference TRBV7-6 and TRBJ2-5, reads GAGVSQSPRYKVTKRGQDVALRCDPISGHVSLYWYRQALGQGPEFLTYFNYEAQQDKSGLPNDRFSAERPEGSISTLTIQRTEQRDSAMYRCASSPGTSGKETQYFGPGTRLLVL.